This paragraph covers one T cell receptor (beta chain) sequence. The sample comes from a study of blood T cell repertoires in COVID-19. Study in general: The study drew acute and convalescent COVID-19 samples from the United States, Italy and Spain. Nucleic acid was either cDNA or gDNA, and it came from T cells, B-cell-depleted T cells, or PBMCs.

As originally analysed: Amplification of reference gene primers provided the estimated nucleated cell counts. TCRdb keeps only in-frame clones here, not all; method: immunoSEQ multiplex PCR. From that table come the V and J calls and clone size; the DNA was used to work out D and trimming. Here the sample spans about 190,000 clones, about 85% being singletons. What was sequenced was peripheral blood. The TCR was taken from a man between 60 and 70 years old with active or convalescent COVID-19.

DNA for the CDR3: TGTGCCAGCAGCTTGGGCCAGATACAGGGTTCACCCCTCCACTTT. It encodes CASSLGQIQGSPLHF. The V and J genes are TRBV5-6 and TRBJ1-6; D might be TRBD1 (6 bases). Per germline, CDR1 SGHDT and CDR2 YYEEEE. The CDR3 contains 15 residues. The V gene lost 0 bases and the J gene lost 9 bases, with 13 bases spanning the gap.